Listed below are T cell receptor beta chains from one sample, sequenced in a study of T cell responses to AZD1222 COVID-19 vaccine. Profiling relied on immunoSEQ multiplex PCR, and the TCRdb table lists in-frame clones only, not all of them. Of approximately 200,000 clones listed, roughly 94% are singletons. The specimen comprised peripheral blood, sampled 28 days after the second dose of the MenACWY control vaccine. Every receptor here comes from an adult who received the MenACWY meningococcal vaccine as a control. The CDR3 runs from the conserved cysteine through the conserved F or W. A D gene is named only where the DNA matches it firmly. Part of the rows lack a size; the others show once, few, many or a class for expanded clones.

V	D	J	size	CDR3	DNA
TRBV6-5	-	TRBJ2-7	-	CASRGGQSEQYF	TGTGCCAGCAGGGGGGGACAATCCGAGCAGTACTTC
TRBV3-1/TRBV3-2	-	TRBJ2-5	-	CASSHRALETQYF	TGTGCCAGCAGCCACCGGGCTCTGGAGACCCAGTACTTC
TRBV19	-	TRBJ1-2	-	CASSIDLYGYTF	TGTGCCAGTAGTATTGATCTCTATGGCTACACCTTC
TRBV10-3	-	TRBJ1-5	-	CAISRNSNQPQHF	TGTGCCATCAGTAGGAATAGCAATCAGCCCCAGCATTTT
TRBV6-5	-	TRBJ2-3	-	CASSYYLATDTQYF	TGTGCCAGCAGTTATTACCTAGCGACAGATACGCAGTATTTT
TRBV29-1	TRBD1	TRBJ2-1	-	CSDMSWTGHNEQFF	TGCAGCGACATGTCGTGGACAGGGCACAATGAGCAGTTCTTC
TRBV3-1/TRBV3-2	-	TRBJ1-1	-	CASSHGTGKGEAFF	TGTGCCAGCAGCCACGGTACAGGGAAGGGTGAAGCTTTCTTT
TRBV6-2/TRBV6-3	-	TRBJ1-6	-	CASSRYPGRDSPLHF	TGTGCCAGCAGCCGCTACCCAGGACGGGATTCACCCCTCCACTTT
TRBV29-1	TRBD1	TRBJ1-1	-	CSVEPDRETEAFF	TGCAGCGTCGAACCGGACAGGGAGACTGAAGCTTTCTTT
TRBV24-1	-	TRBJ2-2	-	CATSEPYTGELFF	TGTGCCACCAGTGAGCCTTACACCGGGGAGCTGTTTTTT
TRBV5-1	TRBD1	TRBJ1-5	once	CASSLQGALNQPQHF	TGCGCCAGCAGCTTGCAGGGGGCGCTCAATCAGCCCCAGCATTTT
TRBV2	-	TRBJ2-7	-	CASRVTGARAYEQYF	TGTGCCAGCAGGGTCACGGGGGCTAGGGCCTACGAGCAGTACTTC
TRBV9	-	TRBJ1-3	-	CASSVDLRDTIYF	TGTGCCAGCAGCGTAGACCTACGGGACACCATATATTTT
TRBV30	-	TRBJ2-1	-	CAWSPGTSKRGFF	TGTGCCTGGAGTCCCGGGACGTCCAAACGGGGATTCTTC
TRBV29-1	-	TRBJ2-1	-	CSGGSSYNEQFF	TGCAGCGGCGGTAGCTCCTACAATGAGCAGTTCTTC
TRBV3-1/TRBV3-2	-	TRBJ1-2	-	CASSRSGTIYGYTF	TGTGCCAGCAGCCGCAGCGGGACCATCTATGGCTACACCTTC
TRBV7-9	-	TRBJ1-3	-	CASSLVGISVNTIYF	TGTGCCAGCAGCTTAGTTGGGATTTCGGTTAACACCATATATTTT
TRBV24-1	TRBD2	TRBJ2-2	-	CATSDLTGTSGRYTGELFF	TGTGCCACCAGTGATTTAACAGGGACTAGCGGGAGGTACACCGGGGAGCTGTTTTTT
TRBV11-2	-	TRBJ2-7	once	CASSLPTGSSYEQYF	TGTGCCAGCAGCCTGCCGACGGGAAGCTCCTACGAGCAGTACTTC
TRBV7-7	TRBD2	TRBJ2-1	-	CASSLTSGAYNEQFF	TGTGCCAGCAGCTTAACTAGCGGGGCCTACAATGAGCAGTTCTTC
TRBV7-2	-	TRBJ2-7	once	CASSLPGAGYEQYF	TGTGCCAGCAGCTTACCGGGAGCAGGATACGAGCAGTACTTC
TRBV7-2	-	TRBJ2-6	-	CASSLVGSGANVLTF	TGTGCCAGCAGCTTAGTTGGCTCTGGGGCCAACGTCCTGACTTTC
TRBV5-4	-	TRBJ2-7	-	CASSFGRGEQYF	TGTGCCAGCAGCTTCGGGCGGGGCGAGCAGTACTTC
TRBV7-2	TRBD1	TRBJ1-4	-	CASSLTGGSLEKLFF	TGTGCCAGCAGCTTGACAGGGGGCAGTTTGGAAAAACTGTTTTTT
TRBV28	TRBD1	TRBJ1-1	-	CASTEWEGAAFF	TGTGCCAGCACCGAATGGGAGGGGGCGGCTTTCTTT
TRBV4-1	-	TRBJ1-5	-	CASSQWDGSNQPQHF	TGCGCCAGCAGCCAGTGGGACGGTAGCAATCAGCCCCAGCATTTT
TRBV19	-	TRBJ1-2	-	CASSKRQAYGYTF	TGTGCCAGTTCCAAAAGACAGGCATATGGCTACACCTTC
TRBV12-5	-	TRBJ1-1	-	CASGSLTGEAFF	TGTGCTAGTGGTTCGCTGACGGGTGAAGCTTTCTTT
TRBV14	-	TRBJ1-1	-	CASRQDVATEAFF	TGTGCCAGCAGACAGGACGTGGCCACTGAAGCTTTCTTT
TRBV5-1	-	TRBJ2-7	once	CASSSDGGPPEQYF	TGCGCCAGCAGCTCCGACGGGGGGCCCCCCGAGCAGTACTTC
TRBV3-1/TRBV3-2	TRBD2	TRBJ2-1	-	CASSPVLAGGYNEQFF	TGTGCCAGCAGCCCGGTTCTAGCGGGGGGCTACAATGAGCAGTTCTTC
TRBV28	TRBD1	TRBJ1-5	few	CASSPTGVSRQPQHF	TGTGCCAGCAGCCCAACAGGGGTCTCGAGGCAGCCCCAGCATTTT
TRBV7-9	TRBD1	TRBJ1-5	-	CASSSGQYSNQPQHF	TGTGCCAGCAGCTCGGGACAGTATAGCAATCAGCCCCAGCATTTT